A selection of T cell receptor beta chains follows, all from one sample in a study of radiotherapy plus CTLA-4 blockade in lung cancer. Libraries were prepared by immunoSEQ multiplex PCR; TCRdb keeps only in-frame clonotypes and omits some of them. Among more than 95,000 clones listed, roughly 74% were seen once. The sample was peripheral blood, taken from a patient treated with radiotherapy plus ipilimumab. These receptors were obtained from a human donor with non-small cell lung cancer who had a partial response to radiotherapy plus ipilimumab. Some clones in this sample may be carry-over from other donors' samples. CDR3s include the opening cysteine and the closing phenylalanine or tryptophan. The D gene is left open where the match is weak. A row's size may be missing; if present it is once, few, many or a size class.

TRBV5-1,.,TRBD1,TRBJ1-5,CASSLGDRDSNQPQHF,TGCGCCAGCAGCTTGGGGGACAGAGATAGCAATCAGCCCCAGCATTTT
TRBV15,few,.,TRBJ2-3,CATSSLLGATDTQYF,TGTGCCACCAGCAGTCTTCTGGGGGCAACAGATACGCAGTATTTT
TRBV11-3,.,.,TRBJ2-2,CASIAGFGGELFF,TGTGCCAGCATCGCAGGATTTGGCGGGGAGCTGTTTTTT
TRBV11-3,.,TRBD2,TRBJ2-1,CASSLKRGPYNEQFF,TGTGCCAGCAGCTTAAAGCGGGGGCCTTACAATGAGCAGTTCTTC
TRBV5-1,.,TRBD2,TRBJ2-3,CASSLGALAGGADTQYF,TGCGCCAGCAGCTTGGGGGCTTTAGCGGGTGGTGCAGATACGCAGTATTTT
TRBV7-2,.,.,TRBJ2-7,CASSFVTGPHEQYF,TGTGCCAGCAGCTTCGTCACAGGGCCCCACGAGCAGTACTTC
TRBV6-6,.,.,TRBJ1-5,CASQAGGNQPQHF,TGTGCCAGCCAAGCAGGGGGCAATCAGCCCCAGCATTTT
TRBV7-6,once,.,TRBJ2-5,CASSLVPKTQYF,TGTGCCAGCAGCTTAGTCCCCAAGACCCAGTACTTC
TRBV29-1,.,.,TRBJ1-2,CSVVPAGYGYTF,TGCAGCGTTGTGCCGGCGGGCTATGGCTACACCTTC
TRBV5-1,.,.,TRBJ2-2,CASSLVAGNTGELFF,TGCGCCAGCAGCTTGGTCGCGGGGAACACCGGGGAGCTGTTTTTT
TRBV4-3,.,.,TRBJ1-2,CASSHGLEIGTRGYTF,TGCGCCAGCAGCCACGGATTGGAAATCGGGACTAGAGGCTACACCTTC
TRBV11-2,.,TRBD1,TRBJ1-1,CASTKERGLGEAFF,TGTGCCAGCACCAAGGAGAGGGGGCTTGGTGAAGCTTTCTTT
TRBV19,many,TRBD1,TRBJ2-2,CASSAGQGYYGELFF,TGTGCCAGTTCGGCCGGACAGGGGTATTACGGGGAGCTGTTTTTT
TRBV6-6,.,TRBD2,TRBJ2-7,CASSTKGTSGNLQYF,TGTGCCAGCAGTACAAAAGGGACTAGCGGGAATTTGCAGTACTTC
TRBV4-1,.,.,TRBJ1-2,CASSPRAGFRYGYTF,TGCGCCAGCAGCCCGAGGGCTGGTTTTAGGTATGGCTACACCTTC
TRBV18,.,TRBD1,TRBJ2-7,CASSQGQSYEQYF,TGTGCCAGCTCACAGGGACAGAGCTACGAGCAGTACTTC
TRBV5-6,few,.,TRBJ1-2,CASSGMGQVGGYTF,TGTGCCAGCAGTGGGATGGGGCAGGTCGGTGGCTACACCTTC
TRBV5-8,.,.,TRBJ2-1,CASRVPIGRQFF,TGTGCCAGCCGGGTGCCCATAGGTAGGCAGTTCTTC
TRBV5-1,.,TRBD2,TRBJ2-7,CASSLELAGGGEQYF,TGCGCCAGCAGCTTGGAACTAGCGGGAGGTGGCGAGCAGTACTTC
TRBV7-9,.,.,TRBJ2-5,CASSLGTDETQYF,TGTGCCAGCAGCCTCGGTACAGACGAGACCCAGTACTTC
TRBV2,.,TRBD2,TRBJ2-1,CASSKRLLAGGLREQFF,TGTGCCAGCAGCAAAAGGCTTCTAGCGGGAGGGCTCCGCGAGCAGTTCTTC
TRBV2,.,.,TRBJ1-5,CASSEIALQPQHF,TGTGCCAGCAGTGAAATAGCCCTACAGCCCCAGCATTTT
TRBV5-1,.,.,TRBJ2-1,CASSPPREPHNEQFF,TGCGCCAGCAGCCCTCCCCGCGAACCCCACAATGAGCAGTTCTTC
TRBV5-1,.,.,TRBJ1-1,CASSRIQGITEAFF,TGCGCCAGCAGCAGGATTCAGGGGATCACTGAAGCTTTCTTT
TRBV9,.,.,TRBJ2-7,CASSPRDTGSYEQYF,TGTGCCAGCAGCCCCCGGGACACAGGCTCCTACGAGCAGTACTTC
TRBV6-6,.,.,TRBJ2-5,CASSYTTGQKETQYF,TGTGCCAGCAGTTATACAACAGGACAGAAAGAGACCCAGTACTTC
TRBV5-1,.,.,TRBJ2-7,CASNLGGHTKISYEQYF,TGCGCCAGCAACTTGGGAGGACACACGAAGATATCCTACGAGCAGTACTTC
TRBV5-8,.,.,TRBJ1-5,CASSQRTAEFQPQHF,TGTGCCAGCAGTCAACGGACAGCAGAATTTCAGCCCCAGCATTTT
TRBV6-6,.,.,TRBJ2-1,CASSSSNNEQFF,TGTGCCAGCAGTTCCTCCAACAATGAGCAGTTCTTC
TRBV19,few,TRBD1,TRBJ1-1,CASSPQGASLTEAFF,TGTGCCAGTAGTCCCCAGGGGGCGAGTTTAACTGAAGCTTTCTTT
TRBV5-8,few,.,TRBJ1-5,CASSQPGALLYSNQPQHF,TGTGCCAGCAGCCAACCAGGGGCCCTGCTCTATAGCAATCAGCCCCAGCATTTT
TRBV6-1,.,.,TRBJ2-3,CASSETFGGGPTDTQYF,TGTGCCAGCAGTGAAACGTTTGGGGGGGGGCCGACAGATACGCAGTATTTT
TRBV7-9,.,TRBD1,TRBJ2-2,CASSLVSGTANTGELFF,TGTGCCAGCAGCTTAGTATCAGGGACAGCGAACACCGGGGAGCTGTTTTTT
TRBV29-1,few,TRBD2,TRBJ2-2,CSVGTSGNTGELFF,TGCAGCGTTGGGACTAGCGGGAACACCGGGGAGCTGTTTTTT
TRBV27,.,.,TRBJ2-1,CASSPGHLYNEQFF,TGTGCCAGCAGCCCGGGACACCTCTACAATGAGCAGTTCTTC
TRBV28,few,TRBD1,TRBJ2-2,CASSHVPNRGTGELFF,TGTGCCAGCAGTCACGTCCCAAACAGGGGAACCGGGGAGCTGTTTTTT
TRBV10-1,.,TRBD2,TRBJ2-2,CASSDQRGGTGELFF,TGCGCCAGCAGCGACCAGCGGGGGGGCACCGGGGAGCTGTTTTTT
TRBV30,.,TRBD1,TRBJ1-6,CAWSRTGYSPLHF,TGTGCCTGGAGTCGGACAGGGTATTCACCCCTCCACTTT
TRBV5-4,.,.,TRBJ2-5,CASSLTGRQETQYF,TGTGCCAGCAGCTTGACAGGGCGCCAAGAGACCCAGTACTTC
TRBV28,.,.,TRBJ2-7,CASSFISPGSYEQYF,TGTGCCAGCAGTTTCATTAGCCCTGGGTCCTACGAGCAGTACTTC
TRBV5-1,.,.,TRBJ2-1,CASSFGRGGGRYNEQFF,TGCGCCAGCAGCTTTGGTCGCGGAGGGGGCCGTTACAATGAGCAGTTCTTC
TRBV28,.,.,TRBJ2-1,CASSLIRRGYGEQFF,TGTGCCAGCAGTTTAATCCGTAGAGGGTACGGTGAGCAGTTCTTC
TRBV2,.,TRBD1,TRBJ2-5,CASSEGDRRETQYF,TGTGCCAGCAGTGAAGGGGACAGGAGGGAGACCCAGTACTTC
TRBV18,few,.,TRBJ1-5,CASSSTNSNQPQHF,TGTGCCAGCTCATCCACAAATAGCAATCAGCCCCAGCATTTT
TRBV21-1,few,.,TRBJ2-4,CASSPLGQGRENIQYF,TGTGCCAGCAGCCCACTGGGACAGGGGCGCGAAAACATTCAGTACTTC
TRBV23-1,.,TRBD1,TRBJ2-7,CASSQADRASYEQYF,TGCGCCAGCAGTCAGGCCGACAGGGCGTCCTACGAGCAGTACTTC
TRBV4-1,few,.,TRBJ2-7,CASSHEVAVEQYF,TGCGCCAGCAGCCATGAAGTGGCGGTCGAGCAGTACTTC
TRBV5-5,.,.,TRBJ1-6,CASSLELGLGSPLHF,TGTGCCAGCAGCTTGGAGTTGGGACTGGGTTCACCCCTCCACTTT
TRBV18,.,.,TRBJ1-6,CASSPDINSPLHF,TGTGCCAGCTCACCGGACATTAATTCACCCCTCCACTTT
TRBV13,.,.,TRBJ2-3,CASEFTDTQYF,TGTGCCAGCGAGTTCACAGATACGCAGTATTTT
TRBV11-2,.,.,TRBJ1-1,CASRTGGGTRNTEAFF,TGTGCCAGCAGGACGGGGGGGGGAACGCGGAACACTGAAGCTTTCTTT
TRBV5-1,.,.,TRBJ2-7,CASSYSPGAVSYEQYF,TGCGCCAGCAGCTACTCGCCCGGAGCGGTCTCCTACGAGCAGTACTTC
TRBV15,.,.,TRBJ1-2,CATSRDRQGGRYTF,TGTGCCACCAGCAGAGATCGGCAGGGAGGACGCTACACCTTC
TRBV10-1,.,TRBD1,TRBJ2-7,CASSPGQGGEQYF,TGCGCCAGCAGCCCCGGACAGGGAGGCGAGCAGTACTTC
TRBV28,.,TRBD1,TRBJ2-7,CASSFWDRDSYEQYF,TGTGCCAGCAGTTTTTGGGACAGGGACTCCTACGAGCAGTACTTC
TRBV10-3,.,TRBD1,TRBJ2-2,CAISGTGWNTGELFF,TGTGCCATCAGTGGGACAGGATGGAACACCGGGGAGCTGTTTTTT
TRBV5-1,.,.,TRBJ1-4,CASSLAPNEKLFF,TGCGCCAGCAGCTTAGCCCCGAATGAAAAACTGTTTTTT
TRBV7-8,once,.,TRBJ2-1,CASSQRRGEQFF,TGTGCCAGCAGTCAACGACGAGGCGAGCAGTTCTTC
TRBV28,.,TRBD1,TRBJ1-1,CASSLSPHGTGGRNTEAFF,TGTGCCAGCAGTTTATCTCCCCACGGGACAGGAGGGAGGAACACTGAAGCTTTCTTT